Listed below are T cell receptor beta chains from one sample, sequenced in a study of blood T cell repertoires in COVID-19. Assay: immunoSEQ multiplex PCR; the TCRdb copy retains only in-frame clones and omits some. The repertoire holds 35,000 to 45,000 clones, with about 90% as singletons. The specimen was peripheral blood. The source of these receptors is a man between 60 and 75 years old with acute or convalescent COVID-19. Both conserved end residues are part of each CDR3. A D gene is named only where the DNA matches it firmly. Rows give clone size only sometimes, using once, few, many, or a class for an expanded clone.

J gene | D gene | CDR3 length | clone size | V gene | CDR3 protein | CDR3 DNA
TRBJ2-2 | . | 15 | . | TRBV6-5 | CASSYRIGSTGELFF | TGTGCCAGCAGTTATAGAATAGGGAGTACCGGGGAGCTGTTTTTT
TRBJ1-2 | . | 18 | few | TRBV19 | CASSPSRGTGLGIYGYTF | TGTGCCAGTAGTCCCAGTCGGGGTACAGGGCTCGGGATCTATGGCTACACCTTC
TRBJ2-6 | TRBD1 | 15 | . | TRBV19 | CASRIQGSGANVLTF | TGTGCCAGTAGGATACAGGGGTCTGGGGCCAACGTCCTGACTTTC
TRBJ1-4 | TRBD1 | 16 | . | TRBV7-9 | CASSSQWGGQARPPIF | TGTGCCAGCAGCTCACAGTGGGGTGGACAGGCAAGACCCCCTATTTTT
TRBJ2-3 | TRBD2 | 16 | once | TRBV5-1 | CASSLALADYTDTQYF | TGCGCCAGCAGCTTGGCCCTAGCGGATTACACAGATACGCAGTATTTT
TRBJ2-2 | . | 14 | . | TRBV9 | CASSSPSNTGELFF | TGTGCCAGCAGCAGCCCGAGCAACACCGGGGAGCTGTTTTTT
TRBJ2-6 | TRBD1 | 14 | . | TRBV5-1 | CASSLIGDRNVLTF | TGCGCCAGCAGCTTAATCGGGGACAGGAACGTCCTGACTTTC
TRBJ1-1 | . | 14 | . | TRBV7-8 | CASSLSGAVTEAFF | TGTGCCAGCAGCTTAAGCGGGGCAGTCACTGAAGCTTTCTTT
TRBJ2-6 | TRBD2 | 17 | . | TRBV27 | CASSPLLAGDWANVLTF | TGTGCCAGCAGTCCGCTGCTAGCGGGTGACTGGGCCAACGTCCTGACTTTC
TRBJ1-3 | . | 16 | . | TRBV5-1 | CASSSGGGSAGNTIYF | TGCGCCAGCAGTTCCGGCGGGGGCTCGGCTGGAAACACCATATATTTT
TRBJ1-1 | . | 13 | . | TRBV19 | CASTPGGDTEAFF | TGTGCCAGTACCCCCGGGGGTGACACTGAAGCTTTCTTT
TRBJ2-7 | . | 16 | few | TRBV5-1 | CASSLGLLRETYEQYF | TGCGCCAGCAGCTTGGGACTGCTGAGGGAGACGTACGAGCAGTACTTC
TRBJ1-6 | TRBD1 | 16 | few | TRBV19 | CASSTTGALLDSPLHF | TGTGCCAGTAGCACGACAGGGGCCCTGTTGGATTCACCCCTCCACTTT
TRBJ1-2 | . | 14 | . | TRBV15 | CATSRDRGSYGYTF | TGTGCCACCAGCAGAGATAGGGGAAGCTATGGCTACACCTTC
TRBJ1-2 | . | 12 | . | TRBV6-5 | CASSRTSGGYTF | TGTGCCAGCAGTCGGACATCAGGTGGCTACACCTTC
TRBJ2-1 | TRBD2 | 15 | . | TRBV6-5 | CAARSSGRAGGEQFF | TGTGCCGCCCGATCTAGCGGGAGGGCGGGAGGTGAGCAGTTCTTC